Sequencing of this T cell receptor (beta chain) was carried out in a study of blood T cells in healthy people across ages. V lost 0 bases and J lost 5, with 24 bases in between. Per the germline V gene, CDR1 is SGHRS and CDR2 is YFSETQ. The CDR3 sequence is 18 residues long. The second PCR ran roughly 6 to 11 cycles with a sample-barcoded 5' primer and J-beta primers. Tags on each cDNA molecule came from a template-switch adaptor with 12 random nucleotides. Each CDR3 protein gets one entry after TCRdb re-called the 5' RACE reads with MiXCR. The table shows roughly 1.9 million distinct CDR3 sequences, with 39% occurring only once.

The rearrangement uses TRBV5-1 and TRBJ2-7, with D possibly TRBD1 on 6 matching bases. The clonotype was recovered from a human donor in good health. Sequences were obtained from blood. CDR3 sequence (DNA): TGCGCCAGCAGCTTGGCCGATTTGGGCCAGGGCAGGGGTCACGAGCAGTACTTC. It translates to CASSLADLGQGRGHEQYF.